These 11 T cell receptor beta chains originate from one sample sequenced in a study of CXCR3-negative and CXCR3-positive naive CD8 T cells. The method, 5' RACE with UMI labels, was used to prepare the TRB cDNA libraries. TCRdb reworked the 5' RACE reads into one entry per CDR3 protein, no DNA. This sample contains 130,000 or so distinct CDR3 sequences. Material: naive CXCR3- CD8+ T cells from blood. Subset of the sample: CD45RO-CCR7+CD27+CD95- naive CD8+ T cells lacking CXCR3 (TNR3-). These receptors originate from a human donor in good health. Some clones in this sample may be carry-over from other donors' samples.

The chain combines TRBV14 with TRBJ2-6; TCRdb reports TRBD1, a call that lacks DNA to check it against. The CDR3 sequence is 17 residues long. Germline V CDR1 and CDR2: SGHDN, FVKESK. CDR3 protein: CASSLTVPGAGANVLTF.

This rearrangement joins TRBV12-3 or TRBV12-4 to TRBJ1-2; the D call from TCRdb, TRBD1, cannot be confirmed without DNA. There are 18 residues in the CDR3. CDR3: CASSHYTGTAFDNYGYTF.

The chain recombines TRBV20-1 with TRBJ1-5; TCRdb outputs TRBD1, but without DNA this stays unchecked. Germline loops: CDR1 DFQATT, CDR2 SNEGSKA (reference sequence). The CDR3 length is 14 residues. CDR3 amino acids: CSANDRARNQPQHF.

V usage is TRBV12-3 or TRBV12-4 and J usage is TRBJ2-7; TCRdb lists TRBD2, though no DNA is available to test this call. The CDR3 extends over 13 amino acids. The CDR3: CASCPRLSYEQYF.

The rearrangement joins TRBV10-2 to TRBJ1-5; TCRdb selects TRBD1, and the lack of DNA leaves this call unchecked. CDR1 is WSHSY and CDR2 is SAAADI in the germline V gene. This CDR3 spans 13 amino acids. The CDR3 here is CASSESGRQPQHF.

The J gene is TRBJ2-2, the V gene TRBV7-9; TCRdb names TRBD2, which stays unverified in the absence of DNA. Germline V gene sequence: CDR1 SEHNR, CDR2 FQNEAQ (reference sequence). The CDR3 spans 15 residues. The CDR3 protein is CASSLGGSRTGELFF.

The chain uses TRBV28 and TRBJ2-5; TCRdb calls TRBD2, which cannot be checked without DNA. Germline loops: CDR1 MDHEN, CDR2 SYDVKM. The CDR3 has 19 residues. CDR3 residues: CASSSLWGLAGGVQETQYF.

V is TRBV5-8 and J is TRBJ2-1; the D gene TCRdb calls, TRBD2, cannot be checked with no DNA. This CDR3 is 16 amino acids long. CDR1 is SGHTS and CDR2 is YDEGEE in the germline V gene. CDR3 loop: CASSYLGGRIYNEQFF.

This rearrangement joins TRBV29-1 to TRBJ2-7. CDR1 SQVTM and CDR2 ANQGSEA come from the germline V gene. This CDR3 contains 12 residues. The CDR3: CSVLDSSYEQYF.

This CDR3 reads CASSLDGRSGNTIYF. J is TRBJ1-3 and V is TRBV5-1. Germline-derived CDR1 and CDR2 are SGHRS and YFSETQ. The CDR3 covers 15 residues.

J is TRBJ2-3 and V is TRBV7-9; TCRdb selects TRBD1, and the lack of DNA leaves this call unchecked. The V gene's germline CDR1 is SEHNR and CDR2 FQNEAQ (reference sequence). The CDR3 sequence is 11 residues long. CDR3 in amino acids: CASRGQDTQYF.